The next 14 T cell receptor beta chains were all read from a single sample in a study of T-cell memory formation after mild COVID-19. From the 5' RACE reads, TCRdb called clonotypes with MiXCR, one entry per CDR3 protein. Of approximately 570,000 distinct CDR3 sequences in the sample, under 20% are singletons; the top ten hold 12%. Sequencing was done on a sample of PBMCs or a T cell subset sorted from them (not recorded which). These receptors all stem from an adult woman who had mild COVID-19 (a few samples of this study predate the infection). Cell type and time point are not known.

The V call is TRBV4-1, the J call TRBJ2-1; the D gene is possibly TRBD2 (5 bases). The CDR3 is 16 residues long. The V gene's germline CDR1 is MGHRA and CDR2 YSYEKL. Trimming cost V 7 bases and J 5 bases, with 21 bases left between them. The chain's CDR3 is CASNQRVQNTHNEQFF. The CDR3 coding sequence is TGCGCCAGCAACCAGAGGGTACAGAATACTCACAATGAGCAGTTCTTC.

V usage is TRBV6-2 or TRBV6-3 and J usage is TRBJ2-1; 9 bases fit TRBD2. The CDR3 covers 14 residues. V was clipped by 10 bases and J by 4 bases; unmatched bases: 8. Germline CDR1 and CDR2: MNHEY and SVGEGT. CDR3 loop: CATTGLAGYNEQFF. The DNA of the CDR3 is TGTGCCACAACGGGGCTAGCGGGGTACAATGAGCAGTTCTTC.

This clonotype was picked up a small number of times. The chain employs TRBV19 and TRBJ2-7; D is possibly TRBD1 (5 bases). The CDR3 runs to 15 residues. The germline V gene has CDR1 LNHDA and CDR2 SQIVND (reference sequence). The ends were cut back, 10 bases at V and 1 base at J, with 20 bases in the middle. In DNA, the CDR3 is TGTGCCACCTCTTTATCGGCAGGGATGTCCTACGAGCAGTACTTC. Residues: CATSLSAGMSYEQYF.

V is TRBV16 and J is TRBJ2-1; D is ambiguous. The CDR3 covers 13 residues. The V end lost 3 bases, the J end lost 4 bases, and 7 bases lay between the germline ends. Germline CDR1 KGHSY, CDR2 FQNENV. The CDR3 DNA reads as TGTGCCAGCAGCCAGTGGGCATACAATGAGCAGTTCTTC. Protein: CASSQWAYNEQFF. The variable domain in full, completed from reference TRBV16 and TRBJ2-1, reads GEEVAQTPKHLVRGEGQKAKLYCAPIKGHSYVFWYQQVLKNEFKFLISFQNENVFDETGMPKERFSAKCLPNSPCSLEIQATKLEDSAVYFCASSQWAYNEQFFGPGTRLTVL.

The chain couples TRBV30 to TRBJ2-2; TRBD2 matches 10 bases. The CDR3 extends over 14 amino acids. V trimming: 4 bases; J trimming: 6 bases; junction bases outside the gene matches: 5. Germline assignment: CDR1 GTSNPN and CDR2 SVGIG (reference sequence). In DNA, the CDR3 is TGTGCCTGGAACCTACTAGCGGGACCCGGGGAGCTGTTTTTT. Amino acids: CAWNLLAGPGELFF.

This clonotype was detected only a few times. An end of the junction differs from the germline gene, which may be a read error. The rearrangement links TRBV30 to TRBJ2-4; either TRBD1 or TRBD2 may supply D (5 bases each). The CDR3 length is 11 residues. Germline values: CDR1 GTSNPN, CDR2 SVGIG (reference sequence). The CDR3 loop is CAWSVSGARDF. The CDR3 bases are TGTGCCTGGAGTGTATCCGGGGCCAGGGACTTC.

This clonotype was counted only a few times. The rearrangement uses TRBV4-3 and TRBJ2-7; 7 bases align to TRBD1. Germline assignment: CDR1 LGHNA and CDR2 YSLEER. CDR3 length equals 14 residues. V lost 4 bases and J lost 6; bases outside the gene matches: 9. CDR3 nucleotides: TGCGCCAGCAGCCGTTTAATAGGGGGCGGCGAGCAGTACTTC. Translation: CASSRLIGGGEQYF.

There are a few counts of this clonotype. The rearrangement joins TRBV7-9 to TRBJ1-1; D perhaps matches TRBD1 (5 bases). The V end was cut by 0 bases, the J end by 1 base, with 9 bases between. The CDR3 is made up of 15 amino acids. Germline loops: CDR1 SEHNR, CDR2 FQNEAQ (reference sequence). CDR3 sequence: CASSLAAGTNTEAFF. The CDR3 nucleotides are TGTGCCAGCAGCTTAGCGGCAGGGACGAACACTGAAGCTTTCTTT.

This clonotype was seen a handful of times. A clone one base away is much larger, so this may be a read error. V gene TRBV5-6 combines with J gene TRBJ1-1; D call uncertain. CDR3 length equals 11 residues. V shed 0 bases and J shed 7 bases, with 4 bases lying between them. The germline V gene encodes CDR1 SGHDT and CDR2 YYEEEE. CDR3 DNA sequence: TGTGCCAGCAGCTTGGGCGATGAAGCTTTCTTT. Encoded protein: CASSLGDEAFF.

CDR3: CASSPPTGRLENTEAFF. The CDR3 bases are TGTGCCAGCAGCCCTCCGACAGGGAGGCTGGAAAACACTGAAGCTTTCTTT. J is TRBJ1-1 and V is TRBV11-3; TRBD1 matches 7 bases. The CDR3 has 17 amino acids. Germline lookup yields CDR1 SGHNT and CDR2 YENEEA. Unmatched junction bases numbered 14, after V lost 5 bases and J lost 2 bases.

The sample holds a few counts of this clonotype. The rearrangement uses TRBV29-1 and TRBJ2-7; D perhaps matches TRBD2 (6 bases). V lost 5 bases to trimming and J lost 0 bases, with 11 bases between them. CDR1 and CDR2 (germline): SQVTM, ANQGSEA. This CDR3 is 13 amino acids long. The chain's CDR3 is CSVSGDVSYEQYF. In DNA form, the CDR3 reads TGCAGCGTTTCGGGGGACGTCTCCTACGAGCAGTACTTC.

This clonotype was picked up a small number of times. The chain joins TRBV7-9 to TRBJ1-4, with D possibly being TRBD1 (5 bases). V was trimmed by 8 bases and J by 5 bases, leaving 15 bases between them. Germline V lookup: CDR1 SEHNR, CDR2 FQNEAQ (reference sequence). This CDR3 is 14 amino acids long. CDR3 sequence reads: CASETGLQNEKLFF. The CDR3 nucleotides are TGTGCCAGCGAGACGGGACTGCAAAATGAAAAACTGTTTTTT.

The chain's CDR3 is CASSQSAGQVSYEQYF. The CDR3 DNA reads as TGTGCCAGCAGTCAAAGTGCGGGACAGGTCTCCTACGAGCAGTACTTC. The chain has TRBV7-9 and TRBJ2-7, with 8 bases fitting TRBD1. Germline CDR1 reads SEHNR; CDR2 reads FQNEAQ (reference sequence). The CDR3 is 16 amino acids. The ends lost 6 bases at V and 0 bases at J; junction bases unmatched: 10.

The chain is built from TRBV6-2 or TRBV6-3 and TRBJ1-1; a weak D match, TRBD1 (5 bases). Germline V gene data show CDR1 as MNHEY and CDR2 as SVGEGT. This CDR3 is 15 amino acids long. V was shortened by 7 bases and J by 6 bases, with 21 bases between the two germline ends. The CDR3 coding sequence is TGTGCCAGCACTAACGGAAAGGGGCGCGGGGCTGAAGCTTTCTTT. Its protein is CASTNGKGRGAEAFF.